A selection of T cell receptor beta chains follows, all from one sample in a study of human T cells and chemical hapten exposure. TCRdb independently ran MiXCR on the RACE reads; one entry per CDR3 protein. The repertoire holds about 70,000 distinct CDR3 sequences, approximately 10% seen once, with about 5% in the top ten. Sample: whole blood, taken in connection with sensitization to the hapten diphenylcyclopropenone (DPC). The receptors derive from a woman aged 45-65 years with alopecia areata. Some clones in this sample may be carry-over from other donors' samples. Both conserved end residues are part of each CDR3. A D gene is named only where the DNA matches it firmly. Size is stated for part of the rows, as once, few or many counts, or as a class when the clone is expanded.

J gene | D gene | clone size | V gene | CDR3 protein | CDR3 DNA
TRBJ1-6 | - | many | TRBV7-2 | CASSLLKGHPESPLHF | TGTGCCAGCAGCTTACTAAAGGGACACCCCGAATCACCCCTCCACTTT
TRBJ2-2 | - | few | TRBV29-1 | CSVRDRRDTGELFF | TGCAGCGTTCGCGACAGAAGGGACACCGGGGAGCTGTTTTTT
TRBJ2-5 | TRBD2 | few | TRBV5-4 | CASSMSGLAEETQYF | TGTGCCAGCAGCATGAGCGGACTAGCGGAAGAGACCCAGTACTTC
TRBJ1-5 | - | many | TRBV27 | CASSFVGFNQPQHF | TGTGCCAGCAGTTTCGTTGGCTTCAATCAGCCCCAGCATTTT
TRBJ2-3 | TRBD1 | once | TRBV7-2 | CASSYRGTGRATDTQYF | TGTGCCAGCAGCTACCGAGGGACAGGTAGGGCCACAGATACGCAGTATTTT
TRBJ1-1 | - | many | TRBV5-1 | CASSLAQNTEAFF | TGCGCCAGCAGCTTGGCCCAGAACACTGAAGCTTTCTTT
TRBJ2-7 | - | many | TRBV28 | CASKSGQISYEQYF | TGTGCCAGCAAATCCGGACAGATCTCCTACGAGCAGTACTTC
TRBJ2-1 | - | few | TRBV7-9 | CASSLGTVTYNEQFF | TGTGCCAGCAGCTTAGGAACAGTAACCTACAATGAGCAGTTCTTC
TRBJ1-4 | TRBD1 | few | TRBV19 | CASTPPGQGGEKLFF | TGTGCCAGTACCCCGCCGGGACAGGGGGGCGAAAAACTGTTTTTT
TRBJ1-1 | TRBD1 | - | TRBV7-2 | CASSFSRQGGEAFF | TGTGCCAGCAGCTTCAGCCGACAGGGGGGAGAAGCTTTCTTT
TRBJ2-7 | - | few | TRBV19 | CASSARISLYEQYF | TGTGCCAGTAGTGCCCGGATCTCCCTGTACGAGCAGTACTTC
TRBJ1-5 | - | many | TRBV28 | CASRPTGRQGQPQHF | TGTGCCAGCAGACCTACAGGGCGCCAGGGTCAGCCCCAGCATTTT
TRBJ2-7 | - | - | TRBV5-1 | CASSNLDRASYEQYF | TGCGCCAGCAGCAATCTGGACCGAGCTTCCTACGAGCAGTACTTC
TRBJ2-3 | - | few | TRBV6-6 | CASTFTPDTQYF | TGTGCCAGCACCTTTACACCAGATACGCAGTATTTT
TRBJ2-7 | - | few | TRBV7-9 | CASSSRQDAYEQYF | TGTGCCAGCAGCTCCAGACAGGACGCATACGAGCAGTACTTC
TRBJ2-5 | - | - | TRBV20-1 | CSARESGSQETQYF | TGCAGTGCTAGAGAGAGCGGGTCTCAAGAGACCCAGTACTTC
TRBJ2-4 | - | many | TRBV6-2/TRBV6-3 | CASSQARVAKNIQYF | TGTGCCAGCAGTCAGGCGCGAGTAGCCAAAAACATTCAGTACTTC
TRBJ1-5 | - | many | TRBV6-5 | CASRRTPASNQPQHF | TGTGCCAGCAGGCGGACACCAGCGAGCAATCAGCCCCAGCATTTT
TRBJ2-3 | TRBD2 | few | TRBV30 | CAWSVGTSGTDTQYF | TGTGCCTGGAGTGTAGGGACTAGCGGCACAGATACGCAGTATTTT
TRBJ2-1 | TRBD2 | many | TRBV9 | CASSVDTSGARGQFF | TGTGCCAGCAGCGTAGATACTAGCGGGGCCCGGGGGCAGTTCTTC
TRBJ2-1 | TRBD2 | many | TRBV20-1 | CSARERTSGKDEQFF | TGCAGTGCTAGAGAACGGACTAGCGGGAAAGATGAGCAGTTCTTC
TRBJ2-1 | TRBD1 | once | TRBV6-6 | CASGGRDRALTEQFF | TGTGCCAGCGGGGGGCGGGACAGGGCTTTGACTGAGCAGTTCTTC
TRBJ1-1 | - | - | TRBV30 | CAWRHKGPEAFF | TGTGCCTGGAGACACAAAGGGCCTGAAGCTTTCTTT
TRBJ2-4 | - | many | TRBV12-3/TRBV12-4 | CASSPERSPDIQYF | TGTGCCAGCAGTCCTGAACGGAGTCCTGACATTCAGTACTTC
TRBJ1-1 | - | few | TRBV5-1 | CASSAYMNTEAFF | TGCGCCAGCAGCGCCTACATGAACACTGAAGCTTTCTTT
TRBJ1-1 | TRBD1 | many | TRBV2 | CASSDRGQMNTEAFF | TGTGCCAGCAGTGACAGGGGGCAAATGAACACTGAAGCTTTCTTT
TRBJ2-1 | TRBD2 | many | TRBV12-3/TRBV12-4 | CASSSKRGIGEQFF | TGTGCCAGCAGTTCGAAGCGGGGGATTGGTGAGCAGTTCTTC